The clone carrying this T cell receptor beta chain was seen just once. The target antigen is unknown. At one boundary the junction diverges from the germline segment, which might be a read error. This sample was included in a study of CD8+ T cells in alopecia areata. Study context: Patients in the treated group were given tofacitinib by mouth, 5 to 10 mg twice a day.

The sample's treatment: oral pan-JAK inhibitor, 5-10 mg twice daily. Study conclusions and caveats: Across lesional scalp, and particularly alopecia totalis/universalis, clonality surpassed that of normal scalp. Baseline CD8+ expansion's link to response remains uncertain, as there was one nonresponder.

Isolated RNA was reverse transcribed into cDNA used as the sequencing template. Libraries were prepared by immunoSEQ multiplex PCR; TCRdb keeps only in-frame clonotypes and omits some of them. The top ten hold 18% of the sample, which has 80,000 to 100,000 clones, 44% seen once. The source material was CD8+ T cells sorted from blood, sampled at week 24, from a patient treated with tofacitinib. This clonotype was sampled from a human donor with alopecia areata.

CDR3 coding DNA: TGCAACGTTGGCGTGGGAGAAGGGTATGGCTACACCTTC. It translates to CNVGVGEGYGYTF. V gene TRBV29-1 combines with J gene TRBJ1-2; D gene ambiguous. Looked up from germline, CDR1 is SQVTM and CDR2 is ANQGSEA. The CDR3 extends over 13 amino acids.